The 31 T cell receptor beta chains presented below share a single source sample, sequenced in a study of OX40 agonist ivuxolimab in advanced cancers. Libraries were prepared by immunoSEQ multiplex PCR; TCRdb keeps only in-frame clonotypes and omits some of them. The data contain about 51,000 clones, around 82% of them singletons. This specimen consisted of CD4+ or CD8+ T cells sorted from blood, obtained in a trial of the OX40 agonist ivuxolimab. The receptor set was obtained from an adult with an advanced solid tumor such as melanoma, head and neck, liver or kidney cancer.

The chain recombines TRBV18 with TRBJ2-3, with 12 bases lining up with TRBD2. V shed 11 bases, J shed 2 bases, and the junction held 8 bases outside the gene matches. This CDR3 is built from 15 residues. Germline V gene lookup returns CDR1 KGHSH and CDR2 LQKENI. Here the CDR3 reads CAATRTSGNTDTQYF. The CDR3 bases are TGTGCCGCCACCCGGACTAGCGGGAACACAGATACGCAGTATTTT.

The chain carries TRBV6-1 and TRBJ2-7, with D unresolved. Germline lookup yields CDR1 MNHNS and CDR2 SASEGT. V lost 0 bases and J lost 7, with 4 bases in between. The CDR3 has 11 amino acids. The CDR3 reads CASSEAWEQYF. The DNA of the CDR3 is TGTGCCAGCAGTGAAGCCTGGGAGCAGTACTTC.

The J gene is TRBJ1-3, the V gene TRBV5-1; D is ambiguous. The CDR3 is 17 residues long. Germline V gene sequence: CDR1 SGHRS, CDR2 YFSETQ. Trimming left V 3 bases short and J 0 bases short, with 16 bases between. CDR3 residues: CASSSGGPGSSGNTIYF. The DNA for the CDR3 is TGCGCCAGCAGCTCTGGTGGGCCGGGCTCCTCTGGAAACACCATATATTTT.

J is TRBJ1-2 and V is TRBV28, with TRBD1 as a possible D gene (6 bases). V was trimmed by 8 bases and J by 5 bases, leaving 15 bases between them. In germline, CDR1 is MDHEN, CDR2 SYDVKM. The CDR3 length is 13 residues. CDR3 nucleotides: TGTGCCAGCGTTTCAGGGGCCCTATATGGCTACACCTTC. It translates to CASVSGALYGYTF.

V and J are TRBV28 and TRBJ1-2; 10 bases agree with TRBD1. There are 16 residues in the CDR3. Germline V gene lookup returns CDR1 MDHEN and CDR2 SYDVKM. With V trimmed by 7 bases and J by 7 bases, 15 bases remained unmatched. The CDR3, as DNA: TGTGCCAGCAACTCGGGCGCCGGGACAGGGGCCGTTGGCTACACCTTC. This translates into CASNSGAGTGAVGYTF.

The rearrangement uses TRBV18 and TRBJ2-5; TRBD2 agrees at 9 bases. Germline V gene data show CDR1 as KGHSH and CDR2 as LQKENI. J gave up 1 base and V 0 bases, and 0 bases lay outside the gene matches. This CDR3 is built from 15 residues. CDR3 amino acids: CASSPPGLAQETQYF. Here the CDR3 DNA reads TGTGCCAGCTCACCACCGGGACTAGCCCAAGAGACCCAGTACTTC.

The chain is built from TRBV14 and TRBJ2-5; 8 positions match TRBD2. Unmatched junction bases numbered 16, after V lost 11 bases and J lost 2 bases. The germline V gene has CDR1 SGHDN and CDR2 FVKESK. The length of the CDR3 is 16 residues. The DNA of the CDR3 is TGTGCCTCAAGGGGCGGGAGGACCCTACCGCAAGAGACCCAGTACTTC. This encodes CASRGGRTLPQETQYF.

V is TRBV7-2 and J is TRBJ1-4; no clear D. V was cut by 4 bases and J by 7 bases, with 19 bases left in between. This CDR3 has 16 amino acids. Looked up from germline, CDR1 is SGHTA and CDR2 is FQGNSA. In nucleotides, the CDR3 is TGTGCCAGCAGCTCAATCCCCGGAACCCGAACTGAAAAACTGTTTTTT. This sequence encodes CASSSIPGTRTEKLFF.

In its sample, this clone was seen a few times. The chain joins TRBV7-6 to TRBJ2-5; weak D call: TRBD2 (5 bases). Germline V gene sequence: CDR1 SGHVS, CDR2 FNYEAQ. V lost 5 bases to trimming and J lost 1 base, with 14 bases between them. This CDR3 is built from 15 residues. The CDR3 DNA follows: TGTGCCAGCAGCCCCCGGACTGTCAGCCAAGAGACCCAGTACTTC. This gives the protein CASSPRTVSQETQYF.

The V gene is TRBV28, the J gene TRBJ1-4, with 9 positions matching TRBD1. The CDR3 spans 15 residues. CDR1 and CDR2 (germline): MDHEN, SYDVKM. After removal of 6 bases from V and 7 bases from J, the junction contained 9 bases not matched to a gene. The CDR3 here is CASSRPTGGSEKLFF. The CDR3 nucleotides read TGTGCCAGCAGCCGACCGACAGGGGGGAGTGAAAAACTGTTTTTT.

This clone showed up just a few times. The chain joins TRBV10-3 to TRBJ2-3; TRBD2 aligns across 9 bases. Germline CDR1 ENHRY, CDR2 SYGVKD. The CDR3 extends over 15 amino acids. V trimming: 6 bases; J trimming: 0 bases; junction bases outside the gene matches: 4. Here the CDR3 DNA reads TGTGCCATCAGCCCTAGCGGGATGAGCACAGATACGCAGTATTTT. Its translation is CAISPSGMSTDTQYF.

The CDR3 bases are TGTGCCAGTAGTATAACCCGGACTAGGACCTACGAGCAGTACTTC. Translating it yields CASSITRTRTYEQYF. This chain links TRBV19 with TRBJ2-5; TRBD2 agrees at 7 bases. The J call may be in error: the DNA end matches TRBJ2-7 better. Germline V CDR1 and CDR2: LNHDA, SQIVND (reference sequence). The CDR3 extends over 15 amino acids.

This chain's CDR3 is CASSISPTTYEQYF. The CDR3 nucleotides are TGTGCCAGTAGTATCAGTCCTACCACCTACGAGCAGTACTTC. The chain links TRBV19 to TRBJ2-7; D unclear. CDR3 length: 14 residues. From germline, CDR1 is LNHDA and CDR2 SQIVND (reference sequence). V lost 3 bases to trimming and J lost 2 bases, with 11 bases between them.

The rearrangement joins TRBV29-1 to TRBJ1-4; no definite D call. The CDR3 contains 14 residues. CDR1 and CDR2 from the germline V gene are SQVTM and ANQGSEA. V was clipped by 6 bases and J by 6 bases, with 17 bases between them. In DNA form, the CDR3 reads TGCAGCGTCCAACACCGACTTGGCGATGAAAAACTGTTTTTT. It yields the protein CSVQHRLGDEKLFF.

The chain combines TRBV15 with TRBJ2-3; TRBD2 is a possible D gene (5 bases). V lost 0 bases to trimming and J lost 0 bases, with 7 bases between them. Germline CDR1 and CDR2: LNHNV and YYDKDF (reference sequence). The CDR3 runs 15 residues. CDR3 nucleotide sequence: TGTGCCACCAGCAGAGATCGCGGGAGCACAGATACGCAGTATTTT. This encodes CATSRDRGSTDTQYF.

This chain connects TRBV19 to TRBJ2-5; D gene uncertain. Germline CDR1 LNHDA, CDR2 SQIVND (reference sequence). V was cut by 6 bases and J by 2 bases, with 10 bases left in between. This CDR3 has 13 amino acids. CDR3 amino acids: CASRRNSQETQYF. CDR3 in DNA: TGTGCCAGTAGAAGGAACAGTCAAGAGACCCAGTACTTC.

The rearrangement joins TRBV6-6 to TRBJ2-3; possible D gene TRBD2, 6 bases. The CDR3 runs 11 residues. Germline CDR1 and CDR2: MNHNY and SVGAGI (reference sequence). Trimming removed 6 bases from V and 13 bases from J, with 14 bases in between. CDR3 amino acids: CASRVRDSEYF. The CDR3 coding sequence is TGTGCCAGCAGAGTCCGGGACTCGGAGTATTTT.

The chain couples TRBV7-8 to TRBJ2-7; 7 nucleotides agree with TRBD1. V dropped 4 bases and J dropped 2; count of bases not matched to a gene: 8. The CDR3 sequence is 15 residues long. Germline loops: CDR1 SGHVS, CDR2 FQNEAQ. CDR3 sequence (DNA): TGTGCCAGCAGCTACCGCCGGGACAGACCCTACGAGCAGTACTTC. This codes for CASSYRRDRPYEQYF.

Of note for this clone: The junction shows a germline mismatch at one end, possibly a read error. The sample contains more than one DNA sequence encoding this CDR3. This chain links TRBV5-1 with TRBJ1-4; the D gene is possibly TRBD1 (6 bases). CDR1 and CDR2 from the germline V gene are SGHRS and YFSETQ. The CDR3 loop spans 15 amino acids. The CDR3 here is CASSWTGTTNEKLFF. The CDR3 bases are TGCGCCAGCAGCTGGACCGGGACAACTAATGAAAAGCTGTTTTTT.

V is TRBV18 and J is TRBJ2-3, with D perhaps TRBD2 (6 bases). V was clipped by 3 bases and J by 3 bases, with 19 bases between them. The germline gives CDR1 KGHSH, CDR2 LQKENI. This CDR3 spans 17 amino acids. The CDR3 spells CASSPPGALFRTDTQYF. In nucleotides, the CDR3 is TGTGCCAGCTCACCGCCGGGAGCACTATTCCGAACAGATACGCAGTATTTT. The whole variable domain, remainder taken from reference TRBV18 and TRBJ2-3, is NAGVMQNPRHLVRRRGQEARLRCSPMKGHSHVYWYRQLPEEGLKFMVYLQKENIIDESGMPKERFSAEFPKEGPSILRIQQVVRGDSAAYFCASSPPGALFRTDTQYFGPGTRLTVL.

The count of this clone is one. This chain joins TRBV5-3 and TRBJ2-1; TRBD2 matches at 9 bases. TRBV5-3 falls under the ORF class, with uncertain function. V trimming: 4 bases; J trimming: 0 bases; junction bases outside the gene matches: 11. The CDR3 is made up of 18 amino acids. The CDR3 sequence is CARSREASGKSSYNEQFF. CDR3 bases: TGTGCCAGAAGCCGGGAGGCTAGCGGGAAGAGCTCCTACAATGAGCAGTTCTTC.

Here the CDR3 DNA reads TGTGCCAGCAGCCTAGGACAGACCTACGAGCAGTACTTC. Its protein product is CASSLGQTYEQYF. The chain combines TRBV11-2 with TRBJ2-7, with D perhaps TRBD1 (6 bases). In germline, CDR1 is SGHAT, CDR2 FQNNGV. The CDR3 covers 13 residues. The V end was cut by 5 bases, the J end by 2 bases, with 10 bases between.

The CDR3 DNA reads TGTGCCAGCAGCCACCAGTGGCCGCGGGCAGGGGAGCCAGATACGCAGTATTTT. It translates to CASSHQWPRAGEPDTQYF. The chain carries TRBV14 and TRBJ2-3; D is perhaps TRBD1 (6 bases). Trimming took off 3 bases at V and 4 bases at J, with 23 bases between the two ends. The germline CDR1 and CDR2 sequences are SGHDN and FVKESK. The CDR3 loop spans 18 amino acids.

This clone came up once. The rearrangement links TRBV6-6 to TRBJ2-1; 9 bases are a match to TRBD2. Per the germline V gene, CDR1 is MNHNY and CDR2 is SVGAGI (reference sequence). V was clipped by 5 bases and J by 1 base; unmatched bases: 3. The CDR3 has 15 residues. CDR3 region: CASSQSGRSYNEQFF. CDR3 DNA: TGTGCCAGCAGTCAGAGCGGGAGGTCCTACAATGAGCAGTTCTTC.

The chain recombines TRBV7-2 with TRBJ2-7, with D maybe TRBD2 (5 bases). Germline CDR1 SGHTA, CDR2 FQGNSA. CDR3 length: 13 residues. Trimming left V 1 base short and J 6 bases short, with 10 bases between. This CDR3 reads CASSLVAMSEQYF. The CDR3 nucleotides are TGTGCCAGCAGCTTAGTAGCGATGTCCGAGCAGTACTTC.

Remarks on this clone: At one end, the junction sequence differs from germline, possibly due to a read error. V usage is TRBV7-7 and J usage is TRBJ2-3, with 8 bases that match TRBD2. CDR3 length equals 15 residues. Germline CDR1 is SSHAT and CDR2 is FNYEAQ (reference sequence). CDR3 nucleotide sequence: TGTGCTAGCAGCTTTGAAGTCGGGAGGGGGGATACGCAGTATTTT. Translating it yields CASSFEVGRGDTQYF.

The CDR3 DNA follows: TGTGCCAGCAAGGACAATCCCTACGAGCAGTACTTC. Protein sequence: CASKDNPYEQYF. This chain connects TRBV2 to TRBJ2-7, with D possibly being TRBD1 (5 bases). V was trimmed by 7 bases and J by 2 bases, leaving 9 bases between them. Germline values: CDR1 SNHLY, CDR2 FYNNEI. The CDR3 sequence is 12 residues long.

The chain employs TRBV10-3 and TRBJ1-6; 7 bases fit TRBD1. This CDR3 spans 14 amino acids. Trimming cost V 9 bases and J 0 bases; bases outside gene matches: 2. The germline V gene has CDR1 ENHRY and CDR2 SYGVKD. CDR3 loop: CAIAGGSYNSPLHF. DNA of the CDR3: TGTGCCATTGCAGGGGGCTCCTATAATTCACCCCTCCACTTT.

This chain uses TRBV5-1 with TRBJ1-2; possibly TRBD1 for D (6 bases). The CDR3 contains 14 residues. CDR1 is SGHRS and CDR2 is YFSETQ in the germline V gene. Trimming removed 2 bases from V and 1 base from J, with 9 bases in between. CDR3 sequence: CASSFSQGNYGYTF. As DNA, the CDR3 is TGCGCCAGCAGCTTCTCACAGGGTAACTATGGCTACACCTTC.

This chain joins TRBV27 and TRBJ1-1; D uncertain. CDR3 length: 13 residues. Trimming left V 3 bases short and J 7 bases short, with 12 bases between. Germline values: CDR1 MNHEY, CDR2 SMNVEV (reference sequence). DNA of the CDR3: TGTGCCAGCAGTTTCAGCAGTCGGATTGAAGCTTTCTTT. This codes for CASSFSSRIEAFF.

The chain uses TRBV27 and TRBJ2-7, with TRBD2 matching 12 bases. CDR3 length equals 16 residues. The V gene end was trimmed by 6 bases and the J gene end by 2 bases; junction bases not matched to a gene: 8. Germline V CDR1 and CDR2: MNHEY, SMNVEV (reference sequence). CDR3 bases: TGTGCCAGCAGCAGGAGGGGACTAGCGGGTACCTACGAGCAGTACTTC. Translated: CASSRRGLAGTYEQYF.